This T cell receptor beta chain was sequenced during a study of vaccination and CD4 T cells after COVID-19. Sequenced with the Oncomine TCR Beta short-read assay was DNA taken from cultured CD4+ T cells. Genomic DNA was isolated from CD4+ T cells that had been cultured. TCRdb processed the PCR reads anew with MiXCR; each CDR3 protein has one entry. Of some 16,000 distinct CDR3 sequences in the sample, around two fifths were seen once. The CDR3 totals 13 residues. The V gene end was trimmed by 7 bases and the J gene end by 5 bases; junction bases not matched to a gene: 8. Germline V gene lookup returns CDR1 MNHNS and CDR2 SASEGT. A note on this clonotype: Its antigen is unidentified.

Treatment described: approximately 9-day PBMC culture with coronavirus spike peptide pools or control peptides (ViraFEST assay). Findings and limits, study-wide: Apart from involving relatively few convalescent patients, the work omitted early post-infection timepoints.

This TCR derives from a human donor who had recovered from COVID-19. The V and J genes are TRBV6-1 and TRBJ2-7; TRBD1 agrees at 7 bases. The sequences come from CD4+ T cells from blood, cultured in vitro, collected after SARS-CoV-2 vaccination. The CDR3, as DNA: TGTGCCAGCAACATACCCCAGGGGGACGAGCAGTACTTC. Protein sequence: CASNIPQGDEQYF.